This is a list of T cell receptor beta chains from one sample in a study of shared clonotypes between healthy human individuals. Profiling relied on immunoSEQ multiplex PCR, and the TCRdb table lists in-frame clones only, not all of them. Among 450,000 to 500,000 clones listed, approximately 84% were seen once. The sequencing sample was made of PBMCs. These receptors all stem from a woman aged 40 to 50 in good health. Some clones in this sample may be carry-over from other donors' samples. Both conserved end residues are part of each CDR3. The D gene is left open where the match is weak. The size field is filled for only some rows; it gives once, few, many or a size class.

D	size	J	V	length	DNA	CDR3
.	.	TRBJ2-7	TRBV2	15	TGTGCCAGCAGTGAAGCCCCTGGGAGTTCCTACGAGCAGTACTTC	CASSEAPGSSYEQYF
.	.	TRBJ2-7	TRBV25-1	14	TGTGCCAGCAGTGGCGGATCGGGATCCTACGAGCAGTACTTC	CASSGGSGSYEQYF
.	.	TRBJ2-2	TRBV29-1	14	TGCAGCGTTGCTTTTCGGGAAGCCACCGGGGAGCTGTTTTTT	CSVAFREATGELFF
.	.	TRBJ1-1	TRBV5-4	16	TGTGCCAGCAGCTTGGCCGCGGGCAGGGGGAACACTGAAGCTTTCTTT	CASSLAAGRGNTEAFF
TRBD2	few	TRBJ2-1	TRBV4-1	17	TGCGCCAGCAGCCACAATCAGGGACTAGCGGGAGGCAATGAGCAGTTCTTC	CASSHNQGLAGGNEQFF
TRBD2	.	TRBJ2-1	TRBV9	14	TGTGCCAGCAGCCAATCCGGGACTAGCGGGATTTGTTTCTTC	CASSQSGTSGICFF
TRBD1	.	TRBJ2-3	TRBV9	18	TGTGCCAGCAGCGTCGCGGCAGGGACAGGGAGTTGGACAGATACGCAGTATTTT	CASSVAAGTGSWTDTQYF
TRBD1	.	TRBJ1-1	TRBV7-2	14	TGTGCCAGCAGCCCACGACAGGGGCCGACTGAAGCTTTCTTT	CASSPRQGPTEAFF
.	.	TRBJ1-2	TRBV19	12	TGTGCCAGCTGGGACCGCGTCTATGGCTACACCTTC	CASWDRVYGYTF
TRBD1	.	TRBJ2-1	TRBV10-3	11	TGTGCCATCAGGGACAGGAATGAGCAGTTCTTC	CAIRDRNEQFF
.	.	TRBJ1-1	TRBV7-2	11	TGTGCCAGCACGCTGACCCCGGGGGCTTTCTTT	CASTLTPGAFF
.	.	TRBJ1-1	TRBV7-3	13	TGTGCCAGCAGCCCCGCGGGCAACACTGAAGCTTTCTTT	CASSPAGNTEAFF
TRBD2	.	TRBJ2-7	TRBV7-2	15	TGTGCCAGCAGCTTATCGAGCGGGAGCTCCTACGAGCAGTACTTC	CASSLSSGSSYEQYF
.	.	TRBJ1-1	TRBV19	13	TGTGCCAGTAGTATGGGGGTGGGGACTGAAGCTTTCTTT	CASSMGVGTEAFF